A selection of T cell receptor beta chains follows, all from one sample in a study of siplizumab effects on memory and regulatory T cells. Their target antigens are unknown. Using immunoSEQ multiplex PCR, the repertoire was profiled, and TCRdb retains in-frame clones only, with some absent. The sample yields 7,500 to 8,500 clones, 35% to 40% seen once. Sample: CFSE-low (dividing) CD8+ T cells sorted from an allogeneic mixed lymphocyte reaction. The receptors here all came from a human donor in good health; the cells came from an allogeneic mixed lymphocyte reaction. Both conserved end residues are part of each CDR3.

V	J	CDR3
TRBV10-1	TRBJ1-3	CASSDEGHGNTIYF
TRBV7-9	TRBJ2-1	CASSYPSGEQFF
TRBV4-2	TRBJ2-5	CASSQRTGDQETQYF
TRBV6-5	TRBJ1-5	CASSYVSQGPQHF
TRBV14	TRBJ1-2	CASSHDYGTGPYGYTF
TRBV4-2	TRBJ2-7	CASSQAGYEQYF
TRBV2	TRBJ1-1	CASSDRGGTEAFF
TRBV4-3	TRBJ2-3	CASSQSLRLAGLTDTQYF
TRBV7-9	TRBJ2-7	CASSLKHYEQYF
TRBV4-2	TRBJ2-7	CASSPGGSGSHEQYF
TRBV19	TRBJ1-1	CASSAQGNTEAFF
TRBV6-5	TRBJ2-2	CASSLQGGDGELFF
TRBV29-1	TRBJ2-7	CSVDDRATYEQYF
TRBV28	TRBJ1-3	CASSLLGGNTIYF
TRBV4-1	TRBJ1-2	CASSQDQGRSAYGYTF
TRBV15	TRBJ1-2	CATSRDGDWESEGYTF
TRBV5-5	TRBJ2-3	CASSEHKLQGRSDTQYF
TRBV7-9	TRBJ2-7	CASSAGTGFGEQYF
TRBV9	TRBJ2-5	CASSAPGQGYGTQYF
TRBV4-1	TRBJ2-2	CASSQDLRGGRGAGELFF
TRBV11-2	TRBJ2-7	CASSLESGSYEQYF
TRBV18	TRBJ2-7	CASSPRPGAGTYEQYF
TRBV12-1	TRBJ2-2	CASSSPAALGHRGAVF
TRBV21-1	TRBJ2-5	CAYPGLAGQETQYF
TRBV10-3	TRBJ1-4	CAISEGDRALGELFF
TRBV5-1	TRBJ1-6	CASSLTPQGDNSPLHF
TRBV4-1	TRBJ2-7	CASSEGLASSYEQYF
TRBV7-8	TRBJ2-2	CASRGQGTTGELFF
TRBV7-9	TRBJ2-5	CASSPRVRGETQYF
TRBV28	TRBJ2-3	CASSATEPTADTQYF
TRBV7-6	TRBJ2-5	CASSSGRGGETQYF
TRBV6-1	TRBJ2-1	CASSLSMAGNEQFF
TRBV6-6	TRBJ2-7	CASGTYEQYF
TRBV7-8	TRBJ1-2	CASSFSNRGNYGYTF
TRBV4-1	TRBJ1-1	CASRPGTGNTEAFF
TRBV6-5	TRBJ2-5	CASNPLLGAQETQYF
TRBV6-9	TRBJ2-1	CASSLRVVDEQFF
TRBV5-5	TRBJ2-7	CASSPGSSWAYEQYF
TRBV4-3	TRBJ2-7	CASSQDTVQSSYEQYF
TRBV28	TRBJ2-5	CASSGWTGGGETQYF
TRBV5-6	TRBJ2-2	CASSLLRATGELFF
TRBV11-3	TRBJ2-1	CASSYPSGSSYNEQFF
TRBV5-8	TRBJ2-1	CASSPGTGYNEQFF
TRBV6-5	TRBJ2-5	CASSYSSGGRETQYF
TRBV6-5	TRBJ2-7	CASSSLSLDRGREQYF
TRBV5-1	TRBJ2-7	CASSLVGQGTNEQYF
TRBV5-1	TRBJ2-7	CASSLLAETYEQYF
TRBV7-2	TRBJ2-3	CASSLSGRAPDTQYF
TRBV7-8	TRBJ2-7	CASAPEAGGEQYF
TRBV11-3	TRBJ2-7	CASSGDDSSYEQYF
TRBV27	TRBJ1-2	CASSLSTGMAYGYTF
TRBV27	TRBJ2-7	CASSLGQGTYEQYF